This T cell receptor beta chain derives from a study of blood T cell repertoires in COVID-19. The CDR3 is 14 amino acids. The ends were cut back, 0 bases at V and 6 bases at J, with 12 bases in the middle. Germline lookup yields CDR1 SGHRS and CDR2 YFSETQ. Clones were read by immunoSEQ multiplex PCR, and TCRdb kept only the in-frame ones, dropping some. The sample has about 69,000 clones; approximately 78% are singletons. This clonotype originated in a human donor in a cohort sampled during active COVID-19. The material sequenced was peripheral blood. V is TRBV5-1 and J is TRBJ1-2; a weak D match, TRBD1 (5 bases). The CDR3 reads CASSLEAGRDGYTF. CDR3 bases: TGCGCCAGCAGCTTGGAGGCAGGGCGCGATGGCTACACCTTC.